This T cell receptor beta chain originates from a study of vaccination and CD4 T cells after COVID-19. Whole-study context: Between diagnosis and the drawing of post-COVID samples lay a median approximately 94 days (range 35 to 161). Investigators stimulated cells with overlapping spike peptides drawn from SARS-CoV-2, HCoV-NL63, HCoV-OC43 and HCoV-229E.

The V end was cut by 6 bases, the J end by 5 bases, with 13 bases between. CDR1 is MNHNS, CDR2 SASEGT, per germline. The CDR3 has 14 residues. The Oncomine TCR Beta short-read assay sequenced DNA from cultured CD4+ T cells. TCRdb reanalysed the PCR reads using MiXCR and keeps one entry per CDR3 protein. Here the sample spans approximately 15,000 distinct CDR3 sequences, about 40% being singletons. This clonotype has more than one count but fewer than ten. The antigen is undetermined. Noted treatment: roughly 10-day PBMC culture with coronavirus spike peptide pools or control peptides (ViraFEST assay). ViraFEST enlarged antigen-specific T cell populations with peptide pools and afterwards sequenced TCRs. Fresh IL-2 medium was used to replace half of the medium on days 3 and 7.

The sequence was collected from a human donor who received a COVID-19 vaccine. Sequencing used CD4+ T cells from blood, cultured in vitro, obtained before SARS-CoV-2 vaccination. This sequence joins TRBV6-1 and TRBJ1-4; D is perhaps TRBD1 (5 bases). In DNA, the CDR3 is TGTGCCAGCAGCCTTGGGACGGGCAATGAAAAACTGTTTTTT. Translation gives CASSLGTGNEKLFF.